Included here is one T cell receptor beta chain sequence, with context. Assay: immunoSEQ multiplex PCR; the TCRdb copy retains only in-frame clones and omits some. In the table there are approximately 67,000 clones, 81% of which are singletons. The CDR3 is 15 amino acids. The germline CDR1 and CDR2 sequences are SGHNT and YYREEE (reference sequence). Trimming removed 2 bases at V and 4 bases at J, with 14 bases between. This sample was taken from a study of glioma-infiltrating T cells after dendritic cell vaccination. The sample in question was blood, obtained before dendritic cell vaccination. The chain joins TRBV5-4 to TRBJ2-3; weak D call: TRBD1 (5 bases). The receptor comes from a human donor with glioblastoma. In DNA, the CDR3 is TGTGCCAGCAGCTTCTCGGCAGGGCCTTCAGATACGCAGTATTTT. This gives the protein CASSFSAGPSDTQYF. Looking up the rest from reference TRBV5-4 and TRBJ2-3 gives the full variable domain: ETGVTQSPTHLIKTRGQQVTLRCSSQSGHNTVSWYQQALGQGPQFIFQYYREEENGRGNFPPRFSGLQFPNYSSELNVNALELDDSALYLCASSFSAGPSDTQYFGPGTRLTVL.